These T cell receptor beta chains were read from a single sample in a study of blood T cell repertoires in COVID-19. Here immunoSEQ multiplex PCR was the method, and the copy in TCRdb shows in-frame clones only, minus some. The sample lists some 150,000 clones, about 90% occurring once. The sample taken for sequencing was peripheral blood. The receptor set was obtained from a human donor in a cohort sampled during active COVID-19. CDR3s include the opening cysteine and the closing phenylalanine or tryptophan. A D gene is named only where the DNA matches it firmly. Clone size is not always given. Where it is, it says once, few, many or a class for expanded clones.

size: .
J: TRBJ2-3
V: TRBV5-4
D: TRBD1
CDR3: CASHSGTGATDTQYF
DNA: TGTGCCAGCCATTCCGGGACAGGGGCGACAGATACGCAGTATTTT

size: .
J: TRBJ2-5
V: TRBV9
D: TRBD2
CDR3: CASSPGTSGETQYF
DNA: TGTGCCAGCAGCCCAGGGACTAGCGGGGAGACCCAGTACTTC

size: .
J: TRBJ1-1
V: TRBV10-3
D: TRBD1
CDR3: CAISNQGARTEAFF
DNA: TGTGCCATCAGTAACCAGGGGGCGAGGACTGAAGCTTTCTTT

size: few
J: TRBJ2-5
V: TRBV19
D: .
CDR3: CASSIFGEQYF
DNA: TGTGCCAGTAGTATATTCGGGGAACAGTACTTC

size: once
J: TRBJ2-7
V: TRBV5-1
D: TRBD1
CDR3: CASSSTGQGAHEQYF
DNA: TGCGCCAGCAGCTCCACGGGACAGGGGGCCCACGAGCAGTACTTC

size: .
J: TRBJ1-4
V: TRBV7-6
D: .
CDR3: CASSLGQGTTNEKLFF
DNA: TGTGCCAGCAGCTTAGGTCAGGGAACAACTAATGAAAAACTGTTTTTT

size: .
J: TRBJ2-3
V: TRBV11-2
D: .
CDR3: CASSLADFTDTQYF
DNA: TGTGCCAGCAGCTTAGCTGACTTCACAGATACGCAGTATTTT

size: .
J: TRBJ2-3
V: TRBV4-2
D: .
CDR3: CASSQVQGSDTDTQYF
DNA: TGTGCCAGCAGCCAAGTGCAGGGGTCAGACACAGATACGCAGTATTTT

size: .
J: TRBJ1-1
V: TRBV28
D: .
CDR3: CASLNRDLERQAFF
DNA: TGTGCCAGCCTGAACCGGGACTTAGAGCGTCAAGCTTTCTTT

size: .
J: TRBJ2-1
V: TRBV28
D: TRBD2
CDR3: CASSTAGGVSYNEQFF
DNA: TGTGCCAGCAGCACAGCGGGAGGAGTTTCGTACAATGAGCAGTTCTTC

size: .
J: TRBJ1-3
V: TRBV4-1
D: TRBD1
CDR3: CASSQEHPGTGGISLSGNTIYF
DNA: TGCGCCAGCAGCCAAGAACACCCCGGGACAGGGGGAATCTCGCTCTCTGGAAACACCATATATTTT

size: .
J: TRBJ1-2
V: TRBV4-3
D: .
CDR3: CASSQAGMGANWGGYTF
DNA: TGCGCCAGCAGCCAAGCTGGGATGGGGGCAAACTGGGGTGGCTACACCTTC

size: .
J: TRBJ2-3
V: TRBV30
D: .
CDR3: CAWSVNRGGYFTDTQYF
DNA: TGTGCCTGGAGTGTTAATAGGGGGGGTTACTTCACAGATACGCAGTATTTT

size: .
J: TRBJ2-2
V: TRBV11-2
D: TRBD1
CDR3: CASRATGANTGELFF
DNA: TGTGCCAGCAGAGCTACAGGGGCGAACACCGGGGAGCTGTTTTTT

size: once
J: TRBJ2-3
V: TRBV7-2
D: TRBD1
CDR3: CASSPRYRGLTQYF
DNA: TGTGCCAGCAGCCCCCGTTACAGGGGGCTTACGCAGTATTTT

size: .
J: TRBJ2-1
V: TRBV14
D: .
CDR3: CASSQQGRERNEQFF
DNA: TGTGCCAGCAGCCAACAGGGGAGGGAGAGAAATGAGCAGTTCTTC

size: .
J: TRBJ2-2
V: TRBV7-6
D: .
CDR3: CASSLAGLAGELFF
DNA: TGTGCCAGCAGCTTAGCGGGGCTGGCCGGGGAGCTGTTTTTT

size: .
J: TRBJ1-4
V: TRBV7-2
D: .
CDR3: CASSLRLSTNEKLFF
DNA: TGTGCCAGCAGCTTGAGGTTGTCAACTAATGAAAAACTGTTTTTT

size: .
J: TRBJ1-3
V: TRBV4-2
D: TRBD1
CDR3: CASSSDRGFGNTIYF
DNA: TGTGCCAGCAGTTCCGACAGGGGGTTCGGAAACACCATATATTTT

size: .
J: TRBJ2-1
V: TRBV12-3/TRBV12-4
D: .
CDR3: CASSPTTYNEQFF
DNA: TGTGCCAGCAGCCCTACTACATACAATGAGCAGTTCTTC

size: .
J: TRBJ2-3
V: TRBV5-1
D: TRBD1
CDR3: CASSPAGTGIGLGTDTQYF
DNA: TGCGCCAGCAGTCCAGCAGGGACAGGGATCGGTCTTGGTACAGATACGCAGTATTTT

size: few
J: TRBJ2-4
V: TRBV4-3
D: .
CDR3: CASSQELRDSIQYF
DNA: TGCGCCAGCAGCCAAGAGTTGCGGGATAGCATTCAGTACTTC

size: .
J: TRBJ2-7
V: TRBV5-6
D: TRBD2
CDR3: CASTSGVLVYEQYF
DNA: TGTGCCAGCACGAGCGGGGTTTTGGTATACGAGCAGTACTTC

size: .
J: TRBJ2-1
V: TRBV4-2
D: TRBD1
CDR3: CASSQDPGGGSYNEQFF
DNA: TGTGCCAGCAGCCAAGATCCAGGGGGTGGATCCTACAATGAGCAGTTCTTC

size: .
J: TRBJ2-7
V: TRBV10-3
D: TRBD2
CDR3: CATGTSGMYEQYF
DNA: TGTGCCACCGGGACTAGCGGGATGTACGAGCAGTACTTC

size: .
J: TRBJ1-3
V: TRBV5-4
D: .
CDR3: CASSLVNQENTIYF
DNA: TGTGCCAGCAGCTTGGTCAATCAGGAAAACACCATATATTTT

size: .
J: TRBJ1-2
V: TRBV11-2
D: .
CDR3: CASSLWGQENYGYTF
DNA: TGTGCCAGCAGCTTATGGGGACAAGAGAACTATGGCTACACCTTC

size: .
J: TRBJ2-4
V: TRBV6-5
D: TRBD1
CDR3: CASSPRDRGRNIQYF
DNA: TGTGCCAGCAGTCCCCGGGACAGGGGGAGAAACATTCAGTACTTC

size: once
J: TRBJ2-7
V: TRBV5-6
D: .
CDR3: CASSFGTSLEQYF
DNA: TGTGCCAGCAGCTTCGGGACATCACTCGAGCAGTACTTC

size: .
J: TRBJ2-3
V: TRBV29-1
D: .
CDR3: CSVASPIRDTQYF
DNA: TGCAGCGTTGCCTCTCCGATTCGGGATACGCAGTATTTT

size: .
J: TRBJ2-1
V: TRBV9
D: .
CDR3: CASSVDRGQNNEQFF
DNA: TGTGCCAGCAGCGTAGATAGGGGACAAAACAATGAGCAGTTCTTC

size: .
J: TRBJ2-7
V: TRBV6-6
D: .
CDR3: CASAHREYYEQYF
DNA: TGTGCCAGCGCCCATAGGGAGTACTACGAGCAGTACTTC

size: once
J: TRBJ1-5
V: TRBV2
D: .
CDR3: CASSTGLASNQPQHF
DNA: TGTGCCAGCAGTACAGGGTTGGCGAGCAATCAGCCCCAGCATTTT

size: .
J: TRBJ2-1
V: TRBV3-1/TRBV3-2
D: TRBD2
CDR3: CASSRTGTSFNEQFF
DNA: TGTGCCAGCAGTCGCACCGGGACTAGCTTCAATGAGCAGTTCTTC

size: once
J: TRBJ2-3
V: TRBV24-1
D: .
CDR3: CATSDLAASTDTQYF
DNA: TGTGCCACCAGTGATTTAGCGGCTAGCACAGATACGCAGTATTTT

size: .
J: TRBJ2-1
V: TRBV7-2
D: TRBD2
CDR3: CASSLLPSGGSYNEQFF
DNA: TGTGCCAGCAGCTTATTACCCAGCGGGGGGTCCTACAATGAGCAGTTCTTC

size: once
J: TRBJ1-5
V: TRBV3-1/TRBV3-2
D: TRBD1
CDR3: CASSPAPGTGDGTLNQPQHF
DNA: TGTGCCAGCAGCCCAGCACCCGGGACAGGGGACGGTACCCTCAATCAGCCCCAGCATTTT

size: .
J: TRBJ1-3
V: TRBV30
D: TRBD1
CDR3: CAWSVPGTGGNTIYF
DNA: TGTGCCTGGAGTGTACCCGGGACAGGGGGAAACACCATATATTTT

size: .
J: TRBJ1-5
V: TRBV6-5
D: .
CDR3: CASSPTGYQPQHF
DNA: TGTGCCAGCAGTCCCACAGGGTATCAGCCCCAGCATTTT

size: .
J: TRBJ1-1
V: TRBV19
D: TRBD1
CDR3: CASSMRDSEAFF
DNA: TGTGCCAGTAGTATGAGGGACAGTGAAGCTTTCTTT

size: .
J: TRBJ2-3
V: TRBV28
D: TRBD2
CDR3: CASRSVGTTTDTQYF
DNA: TGTGCCAGCAGATCAGTAGGGACTACTACAGATACGCAGTATTTT

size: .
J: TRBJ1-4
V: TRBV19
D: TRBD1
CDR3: CASSTPGTGLEKLFF
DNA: TGTGCCAGTAGTACCCCCGGGACAGGGCTTGAAAAACTGTTTTTT

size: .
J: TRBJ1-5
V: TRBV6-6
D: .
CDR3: CASSYSGRSNQPQHF
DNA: TGTGCCAGCAGTTACTCTGGGCGAAGCAATCAGCCCCAGCATTTT

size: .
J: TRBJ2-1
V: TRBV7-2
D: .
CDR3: CATLQDSSYNEQFF
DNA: TGTGCCACCCTACAGGACAGCTCCTACAATGAGCAGTTCTTC

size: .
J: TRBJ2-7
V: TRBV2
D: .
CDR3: CAIVRTDGDYEQYF
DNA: TGTGCCATCGTCAGGACCGACGGGGACTACGAGCAGTACTTC

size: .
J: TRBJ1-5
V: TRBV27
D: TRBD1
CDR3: CASSSKTGSNQPQHF
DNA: TGTGCCAGCAGTTCCAAGACAGGGAGTAATCAGCCCCAGCATTTT

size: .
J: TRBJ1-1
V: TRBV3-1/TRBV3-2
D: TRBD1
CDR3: CASSQDIWVGQGGTEAFF
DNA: TGTGCCAGCAGCCAAGATATCTGGGTGGGACAGGGTGGCACTGAAGCTTTCTTT

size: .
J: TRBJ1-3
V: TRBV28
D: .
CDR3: CASSPDTLVDTIYF
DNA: TGTGCCAGCAGTCCGGACACGCTCGTGGACACCATATATTTT

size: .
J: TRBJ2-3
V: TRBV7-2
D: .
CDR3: CASSLGTVGYTDTQYF
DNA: TGTGCCAGCAGCTTAGGGACAGTGGGTTACACAGATACGCAGTATTTT

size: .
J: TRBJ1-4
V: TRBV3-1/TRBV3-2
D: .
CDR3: CASSQQAAGRRDEKLFF
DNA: TGTGCCAGCAGCCAACAAGCTGCCGGCCGACGGGATGAAAAACTGTTTTTT

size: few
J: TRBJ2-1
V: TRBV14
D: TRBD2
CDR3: CASSQEIPPGLAGISSYNEQFF
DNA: TGTGCCAGCAGCCAAGAAATCCCGCCGGGACTAGCGGGGATTAGCTCCTACAATGAGCAGTTCTTC

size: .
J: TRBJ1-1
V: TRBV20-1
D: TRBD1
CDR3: CSASKRDRGPGTEAFF
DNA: TGCAGTGCTAGTAAGCGGGACAGGGGGCCTGGCACTGAAGCTTTCTTT

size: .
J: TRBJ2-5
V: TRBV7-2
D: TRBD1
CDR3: CASSPEQGAWETQYF
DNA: TGTGCCAGCAGCCCAGAACAGGGGGCATGGGAGACCCAGTACTTC

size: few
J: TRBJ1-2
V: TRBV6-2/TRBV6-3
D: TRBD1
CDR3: CASSWGQGTSYGYTF
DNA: TGTGCCAGCAGTTGGGGACAGGGGACCTCCTATGGCTACACCTTC

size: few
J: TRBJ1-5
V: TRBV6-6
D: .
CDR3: CASSLQRSQHF
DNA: TGTGCCAGCAGTCTCCAGCGGTCCCAGCATTTT

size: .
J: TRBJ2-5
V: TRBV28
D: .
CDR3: CASNSWETQYF
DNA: TGTGCCAGCAACTCATGGGAGACCCAGTACTTC

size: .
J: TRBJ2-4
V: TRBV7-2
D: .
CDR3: CASSRTEAKNIQYF
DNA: TGTGCCAGCAGCCGTACAGAAGCCAAAAACATTCAGTACTTC

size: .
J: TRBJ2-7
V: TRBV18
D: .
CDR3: CASSPPEVVGGDEQYF
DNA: TGTGCCAGCTCACCACCGGAAGTTGTCGGGGGTGACGAGCAGTACTTC

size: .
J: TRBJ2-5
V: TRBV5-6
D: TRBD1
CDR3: CASSLKTGGETQYF
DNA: TGTGCCAGCAGCCTCAAAACAGGGGGTGAGACCCAGTACTTC

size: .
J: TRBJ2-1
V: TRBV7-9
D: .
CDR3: CASSPPPVRNEQFF
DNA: TGTGCCAGCAGCCCTCCACCAGTCCGCAATGAGCAGTTCTTC